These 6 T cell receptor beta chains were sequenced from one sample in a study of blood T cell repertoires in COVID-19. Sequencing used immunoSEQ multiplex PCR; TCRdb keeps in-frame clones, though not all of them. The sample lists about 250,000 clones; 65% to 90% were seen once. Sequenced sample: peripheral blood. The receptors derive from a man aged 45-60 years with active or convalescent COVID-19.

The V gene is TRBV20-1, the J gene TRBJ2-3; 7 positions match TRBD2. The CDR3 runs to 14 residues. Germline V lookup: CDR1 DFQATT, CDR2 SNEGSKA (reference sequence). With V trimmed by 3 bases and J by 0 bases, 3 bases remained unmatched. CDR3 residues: CSASSSGSTDTQYF. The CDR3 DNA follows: TGCAGTGCTAGTTCTAGCGGAAGCACAGATACGCAGTATTTT.

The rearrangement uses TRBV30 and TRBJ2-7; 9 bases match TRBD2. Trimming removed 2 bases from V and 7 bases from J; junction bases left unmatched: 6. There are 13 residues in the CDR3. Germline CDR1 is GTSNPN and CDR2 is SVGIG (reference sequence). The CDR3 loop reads CAWSRESGREQYF. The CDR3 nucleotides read TGTGCCTGGAGTCGGGAAAGCGGGAGGGAGCAGTACTTC.

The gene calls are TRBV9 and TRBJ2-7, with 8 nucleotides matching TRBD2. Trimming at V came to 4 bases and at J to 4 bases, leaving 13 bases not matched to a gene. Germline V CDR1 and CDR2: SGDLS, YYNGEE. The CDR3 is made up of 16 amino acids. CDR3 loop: CASSTRADGGGYEQYF. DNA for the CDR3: TGTGCCAGCAGCACCCGGGCGGACGGCGGGGGGTACGAGCAGTACTTC.

The CDR3 DNA reads as TGTGCCATCAGTGAGCAAGGTGGAGTTCGTACGCAGTATTTT. Translating it yields CAISEQGGVRTQYF. The chain couples TRBV10-3 to TRBJ2-3; D is undetermined. Germline CDR1 is ENHRY and CDR2 is SYGVKD. Trimming shortened V by 2 bases and J by 8 bases, and 14 bases separated the two germline ends. The CDR3 is 14 residues long.

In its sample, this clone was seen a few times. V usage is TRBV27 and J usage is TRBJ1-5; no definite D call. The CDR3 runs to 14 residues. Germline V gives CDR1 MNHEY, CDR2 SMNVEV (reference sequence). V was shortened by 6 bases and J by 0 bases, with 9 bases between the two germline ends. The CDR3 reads CASSAGNSNQPQHF. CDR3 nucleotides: TGTGCCAGCAGCGCAGGTAATAGCAATCAGCCCCAGCATTTT.

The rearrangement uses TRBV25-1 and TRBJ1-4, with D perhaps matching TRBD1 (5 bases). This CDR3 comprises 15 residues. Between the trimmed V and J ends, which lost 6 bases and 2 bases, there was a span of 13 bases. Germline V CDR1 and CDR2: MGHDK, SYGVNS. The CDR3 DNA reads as TGTGCCAGCAGCCTCGCGGGGGGGACTAATGAAAAACTGTTTTTT. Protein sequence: CASSLAGGTNEKLFF.